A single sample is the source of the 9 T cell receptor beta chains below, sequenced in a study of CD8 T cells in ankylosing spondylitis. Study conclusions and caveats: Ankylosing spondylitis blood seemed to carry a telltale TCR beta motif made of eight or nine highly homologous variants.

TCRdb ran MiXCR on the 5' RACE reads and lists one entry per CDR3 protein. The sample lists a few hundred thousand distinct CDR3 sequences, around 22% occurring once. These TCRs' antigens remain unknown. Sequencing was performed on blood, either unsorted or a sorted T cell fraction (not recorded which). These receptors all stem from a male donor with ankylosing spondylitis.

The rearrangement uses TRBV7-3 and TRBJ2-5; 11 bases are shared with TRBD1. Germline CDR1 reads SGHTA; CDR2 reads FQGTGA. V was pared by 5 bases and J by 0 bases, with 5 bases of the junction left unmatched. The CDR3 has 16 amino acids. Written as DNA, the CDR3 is TGTGCCAGCAGCCCCGGGGACAGGGGGTACCAAGAGACCCAGTACTTC. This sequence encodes CASSPGDRGYQETQYF. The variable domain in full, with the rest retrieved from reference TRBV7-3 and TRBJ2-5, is GAGVSQTPSNKVTEKGKYVELRCDPISGHTALYWYRQSLGQGPEFLIYFQGTGAADDSGLPNDRFFAVRPEGSVSTLKIQRTERGDSAVYLCASSPGDRGYQETQYFGPGTRLLVL.

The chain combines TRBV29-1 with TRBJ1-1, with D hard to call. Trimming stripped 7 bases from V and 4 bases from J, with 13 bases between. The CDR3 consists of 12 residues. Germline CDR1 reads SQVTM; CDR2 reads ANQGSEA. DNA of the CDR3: TGCAGCGGAGGAACGCCCGCCACTGAAGCTTTCTTT. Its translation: CSGGTPATEAFF. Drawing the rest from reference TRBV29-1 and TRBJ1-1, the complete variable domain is SAVISQKPSRDICQRGTSLTIQCQVDSQVTMMFWYRQQPGQSLTLIATANQGSEATYESGFVIDKFPISRPNLTFSTLTVSNMSPEDSSIYLCSGGTPATEAFFGQGTRLTVV.

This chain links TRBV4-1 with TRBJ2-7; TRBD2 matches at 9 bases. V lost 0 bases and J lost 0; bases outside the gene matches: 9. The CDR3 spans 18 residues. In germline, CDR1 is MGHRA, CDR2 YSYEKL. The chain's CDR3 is CASSQDVASGASSYEQYF. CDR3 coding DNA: TGCGCCAGCAGCCAAGATGTGGCTAGCGGGGCCAGCTCCTACGAGCAGTACTTC.

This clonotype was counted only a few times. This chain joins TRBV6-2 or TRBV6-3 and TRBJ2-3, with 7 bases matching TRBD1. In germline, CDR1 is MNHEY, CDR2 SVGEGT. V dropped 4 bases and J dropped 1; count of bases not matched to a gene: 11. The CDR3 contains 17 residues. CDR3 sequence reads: CASSSARTGRRTDTQYF. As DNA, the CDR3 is TGTGCCAGCAGTTCAGCCAGGACAGGACGGCGCACAGATACGCAGTATTTT.

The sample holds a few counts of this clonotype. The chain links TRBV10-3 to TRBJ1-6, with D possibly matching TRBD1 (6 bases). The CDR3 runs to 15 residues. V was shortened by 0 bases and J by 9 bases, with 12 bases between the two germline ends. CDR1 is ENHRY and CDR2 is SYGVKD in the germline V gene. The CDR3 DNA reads TGTGCCATCAGTGAGTCGAACGGCAGGGGTTCACCCCTCCACTTT. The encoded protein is CAISESNGRGSPLHF.

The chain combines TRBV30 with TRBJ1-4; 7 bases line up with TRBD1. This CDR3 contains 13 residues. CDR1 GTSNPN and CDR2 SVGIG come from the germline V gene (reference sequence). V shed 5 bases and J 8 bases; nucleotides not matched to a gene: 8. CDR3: CAWDRSTGEKLFF. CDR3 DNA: TGTGCCTGGGACCGGTCGACAGGGGAAAAACTGTTTTTT. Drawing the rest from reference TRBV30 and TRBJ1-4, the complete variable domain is SQTIHQWPATLVQPVGSPLSLECTVEGTSNPNLYWYRQAAGRGLQLLFYSVGIGQISSEVPQNLSASRPQDRQFILSSKKLLLSDSGFYLCAWDRSTGEKLFFGSGTQLSVL.

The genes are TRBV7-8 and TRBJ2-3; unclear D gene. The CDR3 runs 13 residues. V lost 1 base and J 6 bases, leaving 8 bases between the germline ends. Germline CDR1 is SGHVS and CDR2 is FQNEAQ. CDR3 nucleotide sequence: TGTGCCAGCAGCTTAGGAATGGCGGATACGCAGTATTTT. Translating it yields CASSLGMADTQYF.

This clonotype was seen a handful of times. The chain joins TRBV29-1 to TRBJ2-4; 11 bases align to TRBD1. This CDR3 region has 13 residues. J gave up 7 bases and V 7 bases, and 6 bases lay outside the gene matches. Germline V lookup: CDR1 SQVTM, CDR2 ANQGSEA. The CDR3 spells CSAGRDRGNIQYF. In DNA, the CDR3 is TGCAGCGCTGGGAGGGACAGGGGGAACATTCAGTACTTC.

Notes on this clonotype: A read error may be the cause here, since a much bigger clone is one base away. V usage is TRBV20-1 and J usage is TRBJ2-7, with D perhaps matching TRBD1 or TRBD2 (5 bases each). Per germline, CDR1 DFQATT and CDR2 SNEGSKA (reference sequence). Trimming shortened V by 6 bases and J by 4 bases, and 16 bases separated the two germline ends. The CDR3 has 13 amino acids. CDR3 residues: CSALRGTPYEQYF. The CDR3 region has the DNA TGCAGTGCGCTCCGAGGGACGCCGTACGAGCAGTACTTC.